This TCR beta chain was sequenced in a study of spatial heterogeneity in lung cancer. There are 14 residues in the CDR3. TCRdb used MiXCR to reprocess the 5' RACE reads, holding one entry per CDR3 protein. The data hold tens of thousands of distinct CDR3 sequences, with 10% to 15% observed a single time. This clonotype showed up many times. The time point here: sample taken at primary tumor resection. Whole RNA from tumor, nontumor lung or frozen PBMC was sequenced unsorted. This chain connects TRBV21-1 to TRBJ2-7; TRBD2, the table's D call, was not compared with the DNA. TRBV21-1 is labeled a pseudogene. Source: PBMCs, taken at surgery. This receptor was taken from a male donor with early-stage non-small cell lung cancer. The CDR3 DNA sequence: TGTGCCAGCAGCCCGGCCGCTTCAGGCTACGAGCAGTACTTC. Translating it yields CASSPAASGYEQYF.